This TCR beta chain was obtained from a study of beta chain features in type 1 diabetes. Study information: The study examined about 100 million sorted cells across all samples.

The CDR3 totals 17 residues. The germline CDR1 and CDR2 sequences are GTSNPN and SVGIG (reference sequence). V gave up 2 bases and J gave up 0 bases, with 14 bases separating them. Each donor gave one heparinised blood draw averaging about 110 mL. Comments on this clone: The antigen is unknown.

Findings of the study overall: cDNA sequencing could over-represent cells with high TCR expression. In all four CD4+ subsets, TCRB CDR3 length was significantly, moderately reduced in type 1 diabetes. Amplification by PCR could prefer shorter templates, with the same effect in patients and controls.

The authors reverse transcribed all of the isolated RNA, so sequencing captured expressed TCRB transcripts. Here immunoSEQ multiplex PCR was the method, and the copy in TCRdb shows in-frame clones only, minus some. Counted here are 150,000 to 200,000 clones, approximately 62% occurring once; the ten biggest clones make up under 0.1%. The rearrangement joins TRBV30 to TRBJ1-6; TRBD1 might be the D (5 bases). The receptor comes from a man aged 30 to 39 with type 1 diabetes. Sequenced material: naive CD4+ T cells from blood. In DNA, the CDR3 is TGTGCCTGGAGTAGGGACCGAACTAGCTCCTATAATTCACCCCTCCACTTT. Residues: CAWSRDRTSSYNSPLHF. The complete variable domain, with remaining parts taken from reference TRBV30 and TRBJ1-6, reads SQTIHQWPATLVQPVGSPLSLECTVEGTSNPNLYWYRQAAGRGLQLLFYSVGIGQISSEVPQNLSASRPQDRQFILSSKKLLLSDSGFYLCAWSRDRTSSYNSPLHFGNGTRLTVT.